The 25 T cell receptor beta chains presented below share a single source sample, sequenced in a study of OX40 agonist ivuxolimab in advanced cancers. Assay: immunoSEQ multiplex PCR; the TCRdb copy retains only in-frame clones and omits some. The table lists about 69,000 clones, around 90% of them singletons. The material was CD4+ or CD8+ T cells sorted from blood, obtained in a trial of the OX40 agonist ivuxolimab. The receptors stem from an adult with an advanced solid tumor such as melanoma, head and neck, liver or kidney cancer.

The chain couples TRBV28 to TRBJ2-1; TRBD2 agrees at 10 bases. V was pared by 7 bases and J by 5 bases, with 8 bases of the junction left unmatched. There are 15 residues in the CDR3. The V gene's germline CDR1 is MDHEN and CDR2 SYDVKM. The CDR3 DNA follows: TGTGCCAGCACCCCGGGACTAGCGTTCCACAATGAGCAGTTCTTC. Translation: CASTPGLAFHNEQFF.

The chain combines TRBV28 with TRBJ1-1, with D possibly being TRBD1 (5 bases). The CDR3 is made up of 16 amino acids. V was cut by 3 bases and J by 0 bases, with 14 bases left in between. Germline loops: CDR1 MDHEN, CDR2 SYDVKM. The CDR3 coding sequence is TGTGCCAGCAGTTTTCGGGCCGGGACGTTGAACACTGAAGCTTTCTTT. Translated: CASSFRAGTLNTEAFF.

The chain recombines TRBV5-1 with TRBJ1-6; no firm D call. Germline V gene lookup returns CDR1 SGHRS and CDR2 YFSETQ. This CDR3 has 15 amino acids. V lost 4 bases to trimming and J lost 8 bases, with 16 bases between them. CDR3 loop: CASSPGLGGDSPLHF. Here the CDR3 DNA reads TGCGCCAGCAGCCCCGGACTTGGCGGCGATTCACCCCTCCACTTT. Full variable domain (remainder filled in from reference TRBV5-1 and TRBJ1-6): KAGVTQTPRYLIKTRGQQVTLSCSPISGHRSVSWYQQTPGQGLQFLFEYFSETQRNKGNFPGRFSGRQFSNSRSEMNVSTLELGDSALYLCASSPGLGGDSPLHFGNGTRLTVT.

The rearrangement uses TRBV6-5 and TRBJ1-1; D is unresolved. The germline V and J ends were trimmed by 7 bases and 8 bases, with 8 bases remaining between them. Germline CDR1 MNHEY, CDR2 SVGAGI. The CDR3 has 10 residues. This CDR3 is CASIGQEAFF. The DNA of the CDR3 is TGTGCCAGCATCGGGCAAGAAGCTTTCTTT.

This chain connects TRBV11-2 to TRBJ2-7, with D unresolved. CDR3 length: 15 amino acids. Trimming left V 0 bases short and J 7 bases short, with 16 bases between. Per germline, CDR1 SGHAT and CDR2 FQNNGV. The CDR3 loop is CASSLDWSQGKEQYF. The DNA of the CDR3 is TGTGCCAGCAGCTTAGATTGGTCCCAAGGTAAAGAGCAGTACTTC.

This chain's CDR3 is CASSAGTSPLSSYNEQFF. The CDR3 DNA reads TGCGCCAGCAGCGCCGGGACTAGCCCTTTGAGCTCCTACAATGAGCAGTTCTTC. This chain joins TRBV5-1 and TRBJ2-1, with 9 bases identical to TRBD2. Trimming took 4 bases from V and 0 from J; bases not matched to a gene: 11. This CDR3 has 18 amino acids. Per the germline V gene, CDR1 is SGHRS and CDR2 is YFSETQ. The full variable domain, with the rest looked up from reference TRBV5-1 and TRBJ2-1, is KAGVTQTPRYLIKTRGQQVTLSCSPISGHRSVSWYQQTPGQGLQFLFEYFSETQRNKGNFPGRFSGRQFSNSRSEMNVSTLELGDSALYLCASSAGTSPLSSYNEQFFGPGTRLTVL.

This sequence joins TRBV28 and TRBJ2-1; D uncertain. Trimming left V 6 bases short and J 12 bases short, with 27 bases between. The germline V gene has CDR1 MDHEN and CDR2 SYDVKM. The CDR3 has 16 amino acids. The CDR3 spells CASRNTPMAGRYGQFF. The DNA of the CDR3 is TGTGCCAGCAGAAATACGCCTATGGCAGGCCGATATGGGCAGTTCTTC.

The CDR3 DNA reads as TGTGCCAGCAGCTTAATGGCATTGGCGGGAGGAGATACGCAGTATTTT. It is translated as CASSLMALAGGDTQYF. J is TRBJ2-3 and V is TRBV7-3; TRBD2 agrees at 8 bases. Germline CDR1 reads SGHTA; CDR2 reads FQGTGA. The CDR3 loop spans 16 amino acids. With 1 base clipped from V and 5 bases from J, the junction kept 8 bases outside the gene matches.

The chain carries TRBV7-3 and TRBJ2-3; D is ambiguous. Trimming stripped 5 bases from V and 5 bases from J, with 17 bases between. The germline V gene has CDR1 SGHTA and CDR2 FQGTGA. The CDR3 consists of 15 residues. Here the CDR3 reads CASSEDFSRQDTQYF. The CDR3 DNA reads as TGTGCCAGCAGCGAAGACTTCTCCCGCCAAGATACGCAGTATTTT.

The chain couples TRBV18 to TRBJ1-3, with TRBD1 matching 10 bases. The J segment lost 4 bases and the V segment lost 3 bases, leaving 6 bases of the junction unmatched. The CDR3 runs to 16 residues. Per germline, CDR1 KGHSH and CDR2 LQKENI. CDR3 nucleotides: TGTGCCAGCTCACCCTTTGGACAGGGGGGAGGAAACACCATATATTTT. This gives the protein CASSPFGQGGGNTIYF.

The J gene is TRBJ2-6, the V gene TRBV7-9; D unresolved. The V end lost 3 bases, the J end lost 3 bases, and 15 bases lay between the germline ends. Germline V gene sequence: CDR1 SEHNR, CDR2 FQNEAQ (reference sequence). CDR3 length: 17 residues. The CDR3: CASSLQASVYGANVLTF. CDR3 nucleotides: TGTGCCAGCAGCTTGCAAGCTTCCGTCTATGGGGCCAACGTCCTGACTTTC.

This chain uses TRBV10-2 with TRBJ1-5; D is unclear. V was trimmed by 8 bases and J by 0 bases, leaving 14 bases between them. This CDR3 comprises 15 residues. Germline V CDR1 and CDR2: WSHSY, SAAADI. CDR3 loop: CASGIGLYSNQPQHF. The CDR3, as DNA: TGCGCCAGCGGAATCGGGCTCTATAGCAATCAGCCCCAGCATTTT.

This clone came up a few times. V usage is TRBV11-2 and J usage is TRBJ2-5, with 11 bases fitting TRBD2. CDR1 is SGHAT and CDR2 is FQNNGV in the germline V gene. The CDR3 runs 15 residues. Unmatched junction bases numbered 5, after V lost 3 bases and J lost 5 bases. CDR3 in amino acids: CASSLIAGGGETQYF. As DNA, the CDR3 is TGTGCCAGCAGCTTGATAGCGGGAGGGGGGGAGACCCAGTACTTC.

This chain uses TRBV5-1 with TRBJ1-2; tentative D call: TRBD1 (6 bases). V lost 7 bases and J 6 bases, leaving 13 bases between the germline ends. The germline CDR1 and CDR2 sequences are SGHRS and YFSETQ. This CDR3 has 12 amino acids. CDR3 sequence: CASRDRRDGYTF. The DNA for the CDR3 is TGCGCCAGCCGTGACAGGCGGGATGGCTACACCTTC.

For the CDR3, the DNA is TGTGCCAGCAGCCCGAGGACTAGCGGGAGAAGGGCTAGTGAGCAGTTCTTC. This gives the protein CASSPRTSGRRASEQFF. The genes are TRBV7-9 and TRBJ2-1; TRBD2 matches 13 bases. Germline CDR1 and CDR2: SEHNR and FQNEAQ (reference sequence). The CDR3 is made up of 17 amino acids. Losses at the gene ends were 5 bases for V and 9 bases for J; bases not matched to a gene: 13.

The chain links TRBV4-3 to TRBJ2-3; the match to TRBD2 covers 8 bases. V dropped 1 base and J dropped 14; count of bases not matched to a gene: 14. The CDR3 contains 15 residues. Germline V gene data show CDR1 as LGHNA and CDR2 as YSLEER. For the CDR3, the DNA is TGCGCCAGCAGCCAAGCCCTCACTAGCGGAGGGGTTCTGTATTTT. As protein: CASSQALTSGGVLYF.

The J gene is TRBJ2-7, the V gene TRBV5-1; D is perhaps TRBD1 or TRBD2 (6 bases each). The germline V and J ends were trimmed by 2 bases and 4 bases, with 13 bases remaining between them. This CDR3 region has 14 residues. Looked up from germline, CDR1 is SGHRS and CDR2 is YFSETQ. The CDR3 coding sequence is TGCGCCAGCAGCTTACGACGGGGGCAATACGAGCAGTACTTC. Translated: CASSLRRGQYEQYF. The full variable domain, in which reference TRBV5-1 and TRBJ2-7 provide the parts outside the CDR3, is KAGVTQTPRYLIKTRGQQVTLSCSPISGHRSVSWYQQTPGQGLQFLFEYFSETQRNKGNFPGRFSGRQFSNSRSEMNVSTLELGDSALYLCASSLRRGQYEQYFGPGTRLTVT.

This chain links TRBV7-2 with TRBJ2-2; possible D gene TRBD1, 5 bases. Germline CDR1 SGHTA, CDR2 FQGNSA. V was shortened by 1 base and J by 6 bases, with 9 bases between the two germline ends. The CDR3 spans 14 residues. DNA for the CDR3: TGTGCCAGCAGCTTAGGGACATCGGCCGGGGAGCTGTTTTTT. Protein: CASSLGTSAGELFF.

V usage is TRBV7-3 and J usage is TRBJ2-3, with D possibly being TRBD2 (5 bases). Germline CDR1 SGHTA, CDR2 FQGTGA. The CDR3 contains 14 residues. V was shortened by 2 bases and J by 2 bases, with 8 bases between the two germline ends. The CDR3 DNA sequence: TGTGCCAGCAGCTTACAGCGGTACACAGATACGCAGTATTTT. Its protein is CASSLQRYTDTQYF.

This clone was recorded once. The CDR3 loop reads CASSTSQGPHEKLFF. The CDR3 nucleotides read TGCGCCAGCAGCACCTCACAGGGGCCGCATGAAAAACTGTTTTTT. The V and J genes are TRBV5-1 and TRBJ1-4; 7 bases match TRBD1. The junction had 9 bases not matched to a gene; V was cut back by 4 bases and J by 6 bases. This CDR3 is 15 amino acids long. Germline loops: CDR1 SGHRS, CDR2 YFSETQ. The full variable domain, in which reference TRBV5-1 and TRBJ1-4 provide the parts outside the CDR3, is KAGVTQTPRYLIKTRGQQVTLSCSPISGHRSVSWYQQTPGQGLQFLFEYFSETQRNKGNFPGRFSGRQFSNSRSEMNVSTLELGDSALYLCASSTSQGPHEKLFFGSGTQLSVL.

V is TRBV5-6 and J is TRBJ1-2; TRBD1 aligns across 8 bases. Germline assignment: CDR1 SGHDT and CDR2 YYEEEE. V lost 5 bases and J lost 7; bases outside the gene matches: 10. There are 14 residues in the CDR3. For the CDR3, the DNA is TGTGCCAGCAGACGGACAGGGATAATGACTGGCTACACCTTC. Its translation: CASRRTGIMTGYTF.

The chain combines TRBV12-5 with TRBJ2-5; weak D call: TRBD1 (5 bases). The CDR3 has 12 amino acids. Trimming took off 6 bases at V and 5 bases at J, with 10 bases between the two ends. Germline V CDR1 and CDR2: LGHNT, FRNRAP. The CDR3 reads CASGRDRETQYF. In DNA, the CDR3 is TGTGCTAGTGGCAGGGATCGGGAGACCCAGTACTTC.

This chain joins TRBV7-2 and TRBJ1-6; 7 bases match TRBD1. This CDR3 contains 15 residues. Per germline, CDR1 SGHTA and CDR2 FQGNSA. Germline trimming cut 4 bases from V and 2 bases from J; bases unmatched to any gene: 2. The CDR3 reads CASSSTGTYNSPLHF. The CDR3 DNA follows: TGTGCCAGCAGCTCGACAGGGACCTATAATTCACCCCTCCACTTT.

The rearrangement uses TRBV5-1 and TRBJ2-5, with D unresolved. CDR3 size: 13 residues. V was cut by 3 bases and J by 5 bases, with 11 bases left in between. Germline values: CDR1 SGHRS, CDR2 YFSETQ. The CDR3 region has the DNA TGCGCCAGCAGCTCTCTACCTTGGGAGACCCAGTACTTC. Protein product: CASSSLPWETQYF.

The chain employs TRBV7-2 and TRBJ1-3; 8 bases line up with TRBD1. Germline trimming cut 2 bases from V and 4 bases from J; bases unmatched to any gene: 7. CDR3 length: 16 amino acids. Germline CDR1 reads SGHTA; CDR2 reads FQGNSA. The CDR3, as DNA: TGTGCCAGCAGCTTACTCGGACAGGGCTCCGGAAACACCATATATTTT. Its translation: CASSLLGQGSGNTIYF.